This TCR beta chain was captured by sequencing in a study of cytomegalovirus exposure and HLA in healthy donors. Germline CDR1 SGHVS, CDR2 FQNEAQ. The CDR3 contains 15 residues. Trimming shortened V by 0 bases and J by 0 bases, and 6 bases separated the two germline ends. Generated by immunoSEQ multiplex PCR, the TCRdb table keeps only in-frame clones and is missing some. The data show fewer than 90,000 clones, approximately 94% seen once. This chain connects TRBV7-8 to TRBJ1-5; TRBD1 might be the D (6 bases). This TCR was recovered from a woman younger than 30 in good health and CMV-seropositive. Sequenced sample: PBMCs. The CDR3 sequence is CASSLAGASNQPQHF. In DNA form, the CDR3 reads TGTGCCAGCAGCTTAGCGGGGGCTAGCAATCAGCCCCAGCATTTT.